This T cell receptor (beta chain) was retrieved from a study of blood T cell repertoires in COVID-19. Turning to the study itself: Samples of COVID-19 (acute and convalescent) were obtained from the United States, Italy and Spain. PBMCs, B-cell-depleted T cells, or T cells were the source of the cDNA or gDNA that made up the material.

Per germline, CDR1 LGHDT and CDR2 YNNKEL (reference sequence). V gave up 1 base and J gave up 1 base; unmatched junction bases: 5. This CDR3 contains 17 residues. In the source study's methods: Counts of nucleated cells, estimated from reference gene primer amplification, were obtained. TCRdb's table, derived via immunoSEQ multiplex PCR, lists solely in-frame clones and lacks some. V and J calls and clone size are those listed in that table; D and trimming were worked out from the DNA. This repertoire shows some 120,000 clones, 65% to 90% found once; its top ten account for roughly 30%. The sequence derives from a woman of 80 years or more with acute or convalescent COVID-19. This chain joins TRBV3-1 (or the pseudogene TRBV3-2) and TRBJ2-3; 10 nucleotides agree with TRBD2. Sequencing was performed on peripheral blood. CDR3 loop: CASSQVTSGEGTDTQYF. The CDR3 region has the DNA TGTGCCAGCAGCCAAGTTACTAGCGGGGAAGGCACAGATACGCAGTATTTT.